Below are 11 T cell receptor beta chains sequenced from a single sample in a study of T cell responses to AZD1222 COVID-19 vaccine. Only in-frame clones appear in the TCRdb table, and some are missing; sequencing was by immunoSEQ multiplex PCR. The table lists fewer than 180,000 clones, 80% to 95% of them singletons. Specimen: peripheral blood, collected 28 days after the second AZD1222 dose. These receptors originate from an adult who received the AZD1222 COVID-19 vaccine.

The chain combines TRBV29-1 with TRBJ1-2; no firm D call. This CDR3 comprises 11 residues. Germline V gene data show CDR1 as SQVTM and CDR2 as ANQGSEA. Trimming pared 4 bases from V and 8 bases from J, leaving 11 bases between. DNA of the CDR3: TGCAGCGTTGGCTGGGGAGCCGGCTACACCTTC. It yields the protein CSVGWGAGYTF.

The chain recombines TRBV15 with TRBJ2-3, with a possible D match to TRBD1 (7 bases). The CDR3 spans 19 residues. Germline CDR1 and CDR2: LNHNV and YYDKDF (reference sequence). The ends were cut back, 3 bases at V and 0 bases at J, with 22 bases in the middle. DNA for the CDR3: TGTGCCACCAGCAGCCCCAGGGGGGCAGGGCCTACTAGCACAGATACGCAGTATTTT. Amino acids: CATSSPRGAGPTSTDTQYF.

The chain combines TRBV6-5 with TRBJ2-3; 11 bases are a match to TRBD2. With 3 bases clipped from V and 1 base from J, the junction kept 3 bases outside the gene matches. The germline V gene encodes CDR1 MNHEY and CDR2 SVGAGI. This CDR3 spans 16 amino acids. In DNA, the CDR3 is TGTGCCAGCAGTTATGGGGGACTAGCGGGCACAGATACGCAGTATTTT. It translates to CASSYGGLAGTDTQYF.

The chain joins TRBV16 to TRBJ1-1; D gene uncertain. Looked up from germline, CDR1 is KGHSY and CDR2 is FQNENV. Trimming took off 1 base at V and 1 base at J, with 7 bases between the two ends. The CDR3 has 14 amino acids. The DNA for the CDR3 is TGTGCCAGCAGCCAATATCCGTGGAACACTGAAGCTTTCTTT. Its translation is CASSQYPWNTEAFF.

The chain joins TRBV19 to TRBJ1-4, with D unresolved. Deletions cut 3 bases from V and 7 bases from J, with 9 bases between. The germline gives CDR1 LNHDA, CDR2 SQIVND (reference sequence). The CDR3 spans 13 residues. The CDR3 sequence is CASSMVPSEKLFF. CDR3 nucleotides: TGTGCCAGTAGTATGGTCCCTAGTGAAAAACTGTTTTTT.

This chain links TRBV11-1 with TRBJ2-3; 7 bases are a match to TRBD2. There are 16 residues in the CDR3. The V and J ends lost 1 base and 0 bases, in that order; junction bases with no gene match: 4. CDR1 and CDR2 from the germline V gene are SGHAT and FQDESV (reference sequence). This CDR3 reads CASSLGSSGSTDTQYF. CDR3 nucleotide sequence: TGTGCCAGCAGCTTAGGATCTAGCGGTAGCACAGATACGCAGTATTTT.

With regard to this clone: A read error may produce the germline difference seen at one junction end. V is TRBV6-1 and J is TRBJ2-1, with unresolved D. CDR1 and CDR2 from the germline V gene are MNHNS and SASEGT. This CDR3 is built from 15 residues. In DNA, the CDR3 is TGTGCCAGCAGTAAAGCCCCGAGCTCCTACAATGAGCAGTTCTTC. The encoded protein is CASSKAPSSYNEQFF.

The J gene is TRBJ2-7, the V gene TRBV24-1; D perhaps matches TRBD1 (6 bases). This CDR3 spans 13 amino acids. Per the germline V gene, CDR1 is KGHDR and CDR2 is SFDVKD. Trimming left V 9 bases short and J 1 base short, with 12 bases between. Written as DNA, the CDR3 is TGTGCCACCTCGGACAGCTTTTCCTACGAGCAGTACTTC. It specifies CATSDSFSYEQYF.

This sequence joins TRBV27 and TRBJ2-3; possibly TRBD1 or TRBD2 for D (6 bases each). The germline V gene encodes CDR1 MNHEY and CDR2 SMNVEV (reference sequence). CDR3 length equals 19 residues. V lost 3 bases and J 3 bases, leaving 25 bases between the germline ends. The DNA for the CDR3 is TGTGCCAGCAGTTTGCTTCCCCCTGATGCGGAGGGGGAAACAGATACGCAGTATTTT. The encoded protein is CASSLLPPDAEGETDTQYF.

The J gene is TRBJ1-1, the V gene TRBV12-3 or TRBV12-4, with D possibly matching TRBD1 (6 bases). Trimming shortened V by 6 bases and J by 3 bases, and 11 bases separated the two germline ends. This CDR3 spans 13 amino acids. The CDR3 DNA follows: TGTGCCAGCAGAATGGGGGGGCACACTGAAGCTTTCTTT. Its translation: CASRMGGHTEAFF.

This clone occurred once. The V and J genes are TRBV6-5 and TRBJ1-1, with TRBD1 identical over 8 bases. Per the germline V gene, CDR1 is MNHEY and CDR2 is SVGAGI. The CDR3 extends over 14 amino acids. V shed 8 bases, J shed 1 base, and the junction held 6 bases outside the gene matches. The DNA of the CDR3 is TGTGCCAGCTCACCCAGGGGGCGGAACACTGAAGCTTTCTTT. Translating gives CASSPRGRNTEAFF.